This passage covers 3 T cell receptor beta chains from one sample sequenced in a study of metastatic and nonmetastatic thyroid tumors. Each patient came to thyroid surgery without any prior treatment (of any kind). TCRdb re-called clones via MiXCR from the PCR reads. Among 30,000 to 40,000 clones listed, about 21% were seen once. The material sequenced was tumor tissue. The receptor set was obtained from a male donor with papillary thyroid cancer or a benign thyroid nodule (not recorded which). Some clones in this sample may be carry-over from other donors' samples.

This clone came up a few times. As DNA, the CDR3 is TGTGCCAGCAGTCTACTGGGGGAGCTGTTTTTT. Translating it yields CASSLLGELFF. This chain uses TRBV12-3 or TRBV12-4 with TRBJ2-2, with unresolved D. The CDR3 is 11 amino acids. Trimming removed 5 bases at V and 8 bases at J, with 6 bases between.

This clone was seen ten or more times. The chain joins TRBV4-3 to TRBJ1-1, with TRBD1 identical over 9 bases. Germline V gene lookup returns CDR1 LGHNA and CDR2 YSLEER. The CDR3 length is 18 residues. Trimming cost V 0 bases and J 3 bases; bases outside gene matches: 11. The CDR3 spells CASSQEGSGTGWYTEAFF. CDR3 sequence (DNA): TGCGCCAGCAGCCAAGAAGGGTCCGGGACAGGGTGGTACACTGAAGCTTTCTTT.

By share, this clone counts as medium-sized (0.01 to 0.1%). The chain has TRBV20-1 and TRBJ1-1; D call uncertain. The CDR3 consists of 11 residues. Trimming took off 5 bases at V and 4 bases at J, with 8 bases between the two ends. The germline CDR1 and CDR2 sequences are DFQATT and SNEGSKA (reference sequence). CDR3 amino acids: CSADIFTEAFF. CDR3 nucleotides: TGCAGTGCTGATATCTTCACTGAAGCTTTCTTT.